This is a list of T cell receptor beta chains from one sample in a study of beta chain features in type 1 diabetes. Profiling relied on immunoSEQ multiplex PCR, and the TCRdb table lists in-frame clones only, not all of them. Here the sample spans about 250,000 clones, over 12% being singletons. Sequenced: naive CD4+ T cells from blood. The receptors originated from a middle-aged woman in good health. Both conserved end residues are part of each CDR3. D genes are given only for firm matches. Rows give clone size only sometimes, using once, few, many, or a class for an expanded clone.

size: NA
J: TRBJ2-1
D: NA
V: TRBV12-5
CDR3: CASGHETQPYNEQFF
DNA: TGTGCTAGTGGGCACGAGACTCAGCCCTACAATGAGCAGTTCTTC

size: many
J: TRBJ2-2
D: NA
V: TRBV29-1
CDR3: CSVQGSGELFF
DNA: TGCAGCGTTCAGGGATCCGGGGAGCTGTTTTTT

size: few
J: TRBJ1-1
D: TRBD1
V: TRBV18
CDR3: CASSSTGRAFF
DNA: TGTGCCAGCTCATCGACAGGGCGAGCTTTCTTT

size: few
J: TRBJ1-5
D: NA
V: TRBV5-7
CDR3: CASSNGPRNPSRQPQHF
DNA: TGTGCCAGCAGCAACGGTCCGCGGAACCCCTCTAGGCAGCCCCAGCATTTT

size: NA
J: TRBJ2-5
D: TRBD1
V: TRBV7-2
CDR3: CASSRDRNQETQYF
DNA: TGTGCCAGCAGCCGGGACAGAAACCAAGAGACCCAGTACTTC

size: NA
J: TRBJ1-4
D: NA
V: TRBV18
CDR3: CASSPRQDNEKLFF
DNA: TGTGCCAGCTCACCTAGACAGGATAATGAAAAACTGTTTTTT

size: NA
J: TRBJ2-5
D: TRBD2
V: TRBV18
CDR3: CASSPGTTQETQYF
DNA: TGTGCCAGCTCACCAGGGACTACCCAAGAGACCCAGTACTTC

size: NA
J: TRBJ1-2
D: NA
V: TRBV6-1
CDR3: CASSEVSSRVYGYTF
DNA: TGTGCCAGCAGTGAAGTGTCGTCGAGAGTCTATGGCTACACCTTC

size: NA
J: TRBJ1-2
D: TRBD1
V: TRBV25-1
CDR3: CASRGTGQGVGGYTF
DNA: TGTGCCAGCAGGGGAACGGGACAGGGTGTTGGCGGCTACACCTTC

size: NA
J: TRBJ1-2
D: NA
V: TRBV11-2
CDR3: CASSIPQKNYGYTF
DNA: TGTGCCAGCAGCATACCACAGAAAAACTATGGCTACACCTTC

size: few
J: TRBJ1-1
D: TRBD1
V: TRBV6-1
CDR3: CASSPYGTGNTEAFF
DNA: TGTGCCAGCAGTCCCTACGGGACAGGGAACACTGAAGCTTTCTTT

size: NA
J: TRBJ1-5
D: NA
V: TRBV19
CDR3: CASSMLDSNQPQHF
DNA: TGTGCCAGTAGTATGCTGGACTCCAATCAGCCCCAGCATTTT

size: NA
J: TRBJ1-5
D: NA
V: TRBV7-2
CDR3: CASSPTGVTQPQHF
DNA: TGTGCCAGCAGCCCAACGGGGGTAACTCAGCCCCAGCATTTT

size: few
J: TRBJ2-7
D: NA
V: TRBV5-6
CDR3: CASSLLGGTYEQYF
DNA: TGTGCCAGCAGCTTGCTCGGGGGAACCTACGAGCAGTACTTC

size: NA
J: TRBJ2-1
D: NA
V: TRBV11-2
CDR3: CASSRRTAYNEQFF
DNA: TGTGCCAGCAGCCGAAGGACAGCCTACAATGAGCAGTTCTTC

size: few
J: TRBJ1-2
D: TRBD1
V: TRBV29-1
CDR3: CSVVDRGYGYTF
DNA: TGCAGCGTTGTTGACAGGGGCTATGGCTACACCTTC

size: few
J: TRBJ2-7
D: TRBD2
V: TRBV7-2
CDR3: CASSLAGGASLEQYF
DNA: TGTGCCAGCAGCCTAGCCGGGGGGGCCTCTCTCGAGCAGTACTTC

size: NA
J: TRBJ1-4
D: TRBD1
V: TRBV5-1
CDR3: CASSGGTGGAEKLFF
DNA: TGCGCCAGCAGCGGCGGGACAGGGGGAGCGGAAAAACTGTTTTTT

size: few
J: TRBJ2-3
D: TRBD2
V: TRBV7-6
CDR3: CASSIAGGSDTQYF
DNA: TGTGCCAGCAGCATAGCGGGGGGGTCAGATACGCAGTATTTT

size: few
J: TRBJ2-7
D: NA
V: TRBV7-7
CDR3: CASSLGETYEQYF
DNA: TGTGCTAGCAGCTTAGGGGAGACCTACGAGCAGTACTTC

size: few
J: TRBJ1-5
D: NA
V: TRBV27
CDR3: CASSRTGSLPQHF
DNA: TGTGCCAGCAGTAGAACAGGGAGTTTGCCCCAGCATTTT

size: NA
J: TRBJ2-1
D: NA
V: TRBV11-2
CDR3: CASSLRQGFYNEQFF
DNA: TGTGCCAGCAGCCTGAGACAAGGATTCTACAATGAGCAGTTCTTC

size: NA
J: TRBJ1-5
D: TRBD1
V: TRBV9
CDR3: CASSVEDRGDQPQHF
DNA: TGTGCCAGCAGCGTAGAGGACAGGGGCGATCAGCCCCAGCATTTT

size: NA
J: TRBJ1-2
D: NA
V: TRBV13
CDR3: CASSSSGAYGYTF
DNA: TGTGCCAGCAGCTCTTCAGGGGCCTATGGCTACACCTTC